The rows below give T cell receptor beta chains drawn from one sample of a study of high-grade serous ovarian cancer treatment subgroups. Using immunoSEQ multiplex PCR, the repertoire was profiled, and TCRdb retains in-frame clones only, with some absent. Here the sample spans some 28,000 clones, about 81% being singletons. The specimen sequenced was tumor tissue. All receptors derive from a human donor with high-grade serous ovarian cancer. The CDR3 runs from the conserved cysteine through the conserved F or W. Each record gives: CDR3 DNA, CDR3 protein, clone size, V gene, J gene, D gene. A D gene is named only where the DNA matches it firmly. Rows give clone size only sometimes, using once, few, many, or a class for an expanded clone.

CDR3nt: TGCAGCGTTGACCGGGGCACTGAAGCTTTCTTT
CDR3aa: CSVDRGTEAFF
abundance: -
v_gene: TRBV29-1
j_gene: TRBJ1-1
d_gene: -

CDR3nt: TGTGCCAGCAGTTTCGGGGAGAGGCTTCGGGGAAACACCATATATTTT
CDR3aa: CASSFGERLRGNTIYF
abundance: -
v_gene: TRBV28
j_gene: TRBJ1-3
d_gene: -

CDR3nt: TGCGCCAGCAGCTTGGACCGTAGCCACTACGAGCAGTACTTC
CDR3aa: CASSLDRSHYEQYF
abundance: -
v_gene: TRBV5-1
j_gene: TRBJ2-7
d_gene: -

CDR3nt: TGTGCCAGTAGTCCGGGACAGGAGCGCACCGGGGAGCTGTTTTTT
CDR3aa: CASSPGQERTGELFF
abundance: -
v_gene: TRBV19
j_gene: TRBJ2-2
d_gene: TRBD1

CDR3nt: TGTGCCAGCAGTTACTCGGGGGGCCGTGGAGAGACCCAGTACTTC
CDR3aa: CASSYSGGRGETQYF
abundance: -
v_gene: TRBV6-5
j_gene: TRBJ2-5
d_gene: -

CDR3nt: TGTGCCAGCAGTGAACAGGGCCAGTCCTTCTACGAGCAGTACTTC
CDR3aa: CASSEQGQSFYEQYF
abundance: few
v_gene: TRBV6-1
j_gene: TRBJ2-7
d_gene: -

CDR3nt: TGTGCCAGCAGTTTACCGACCGGCAGCTCTGGAAACACCATATATTTT
CDR3aa: CASSLPTGSSGNTIYF
abundance: few
v_gene: TRBV28
j_gene: TRBJ1-3
d_gene: -

CDR3nt: TGTGCCAGCTCACCTGAGGATCTCCAGCCCCAGCATTTT
CDR3aa: CASSPEDLQPQHF
abundance: few
v_gene: TRBV18
j_gene: TRBJ1-5
d_gene: -

CDR3nt: TGTGCCAGCAGCTTAGCGGAGGGGGGCACAGATACGCAGTATTTT
CDR3aa: CASSLAEGGTDTQYF
abundance: -
v_gene: TRBV7-9
j_gene: TRBJ2-3
d_gene: -

CDR3nt: TGTGCCAGCAGTGACCGCTTTGATGGCTACACCTTC
CDR3aa: CASSDRFDGYTF
abundance: few
v_gene: TRBV6-1
j_gene: TRBJ1-2
d_gene: -

CDR3nt: TGTGCCAGCAGTTTGCTCAAGGGGAACATTCAGTACTTC
CDR3aa: CASSLLKGNIQYF
abundance: -
v_gene: TRBV28
j_gene: TRBJ2-4
d_gene: -

CDR3nt: TGCGCCAGCAGCTTGGGGTCGGGGAACACCGGGGAGCTGTTTTTT
CDR3aa: CASSLGSGNTGELFF
abundance: once
v_gene: TRBV5-1
j_gene: TRBJ2-2
d_gene: -

CDR3nt: TGTGCCACCAGCATCACGGGTGGGGGGCCCTACGAGCAGCACTTC
CDR3aa: CATSITGGGPYEQHF
abundance: -
v_gene: TRBV15
j_gene: TRBJ2-7
d_gene: -

CDR3nt: TGTGCCAGTGGAACCGGAAGGACCCACTTC
CDR3aa: CASGTGRTHF
abundance: -
v_gene: TRBV12-5
j_gene: TRBJ1-2
d_gene: -

CDR3nt: TGTGCCAGCAGTTACTTACTAGGCCACTACGAGCAGTACTTC
CDR3aa: CASSYLLGHYEQYF
abundance: -
v_gene: TRBV6-6
j_gene: TRBJ2-7
d_gene: -

CDR3nt: TGTGCCAGCTCACCACCCATTCCCCGGCAAGGTTTCCTCCTAAGGCGTGAGCAGTTCTTC
CDR3aa: CASSPPIPRQGFLLRREQFF
abundance: once
v_gene: TRBV18
j_gene: TRBJ2-1
d_gene: -

CDR3nt: TGTGCCAGTCTTAAGGGGGGAAATAGCTGGTATCAGCCCCAGCATTTT
CDR3aa: CASLKGGNSWYQPQHF
abundance: -
v_gene: TRBV19
j_gene: TRBJ1-5
d_gene: -

CDR3nt: TGTGCCAGCAGCGGACAGGGGATCTACGAGCAGTACTTC
CDR3aa: CASSGQGIYEQYF
abundance: -
v_gene: TRBV2
j_gene: TRBJ2-7
d_gene: TRBD1

CDR3nt: TGTGCCTGGAGTGTCCCCATACAGGGTGTAGAGACCCAGTACTTC
CDR3aa: CAWSVPIQGVETQYF
abundance: -
v_gene: TRBV30
j_gene: TRBJ2-5
d_gene: -

CDR3nt: TGTGCCAGCTCACCACGGGGCGAAGAGACCCAGTACTTC
CDR3aa: CASSPRGEETQYF
abundance: -
v_gene: TRBV18
j_gene: TRBJ2-5
d_gene: -

CDR3nt: TGTGCCAGCAGTTCGTACCCCAGGAGGAACACCGGGGAGCTGTTTTTT
CDR3aa: CASSSYPRRNTGELFF
abundance: -
v_gene: TRBV28
j_gene: TRBJ2-2
d_gene: -

CDR3nt: TGTGCCAGTAGTAGGTCCAGCGGACCCAATGAGCAGTTCTTC
CDR3aa: CASSRSSGPNEQFF
abundance: -
v_gene: TRBV19
j_gene: TRBJ2-1
d_gene: -